This T cell receptor beta chain was recovered during a study of blood T cells in healthy people across ages. A second 7 to 11 cycle PCR used barcoded and J-beta primers. TCRdb called the 5' RACE reads again in MiXCR, with one record for every CDR3 protein. The table has 550,000 to 700,000 distinct CDR3 sequences, 27% seen once. Trimming shortened V by 4 bases and J by 1 base, and 6 bases separated the two germline ends. Germline-derived CDR1 and CDR2 are KGHDR and SFDVKD. This CDR3 region has 13 residues. Study-wide results and limits: The donors' CMV status was not determined, possibly confounding changes in expanded clonotypes.

Comment on this clonotype: Its target is not known.

Sequenced sample: blood. This receptor was taken from a woman in her 70s in good health. The V call is TRBV24-1, the J call TRBJ1-1; D ambiguous. The CDR3 sequence: CATSDTQNTEAFF. The CDR3 DNA is TGTGCCACCAGTGACACACAGAACACTGAAGCTTTCTTT.